This TCR beta chain was obtained from a study of T-cell reconstitution after alpha-beta-depleted transplantation in children. The TCRbeta library incorporated unique molecular identifiers. TCRdb re-called the PCR reads with MiXCR, one entry per CDR3 protein. This table holds roughly 170,000 distinct CDR3 sequences, about 6.3% found once. The sample holds many counts of this clonotype. Trimming shortened V by 1 base and J by 15 bases, and 17 bases separated the two germline ends. CDR3 length equals 13 residues. CDR1 is SGHRS, CDR2 YFSETQ, per germline. The TCR comes from a human donor who donated a stem cell graft to a child with Wiskott-Aldrich syndrome. The chain employs TRBV5-1 and TRBJ2-1; D tentatively reads TRBD1 or TRBD2 (5 bases each). The sequences come from PBMCs from the stem cell graft donor, collected from the stem cell graft. The CDR3 spells CASSLPSGSSWFF. In nucleotides, the CDR3 is TGCGCCAGCAGCTTGCCCTCAGGGAGCTCGTGGTTCTTC.